These T cell receptor beta chains were read from a single sample in a study of CD8 T cells in Susac syndrome. MiXCR, run by TCRdb on the immunoSEQ multiplex PCR reads, gives a single entry per CDR3 protein. The table records about 200,000 distinct CDR3 sequences, 85% to 95% of them present only once. The sequenced sample consisted of CD4+ T cells from PBMCs. These receptors all stem from a human donor in good health. Both conserved end residues are part of each CDR3. D genes are given only for firm matches. Part of the rows lack a size; the others show once, few, many or a class for expanded clones.

cdr3_aa: CASSRTANQPQHF
cdr3_nt: TGTGCCAGTAGCCGGACAGCAAATCAGCCCCAGCATTTT
j_call: TRBJ1-5
d_call: NA
clone_size: few
v_call: TRBV19

cdr3_aa: CSASGPNTDTQYF
cdr3_nt: TGCAGTGCTAGTGGTCCTAACACAGATACGCAGTATTTT
j_call: TRBJ2-3
d_call: NA
clone_size: NA
v_call: TRBV20-1

cdr3_aa: CASSFSVSDTQYF
cdr3_nt: TGTGCCAGCAGCTTTAGTGTGTCAGATACGCAGTATTTT
j_call: TRBJ2-3
d_call: NA
clone_size: NA
v_call: TRBV7-2

cdr3_aa: CASSREQGRYGYTF
cdr3_nt: TGTGCCAGCTCCCGAGAACAGGGGCGTTATGGCTACACCTTC
j_call: TRBJ1-2
d_call: TRBD1
clone_size: NA
v_call: TRBV2

cdr3_aa: CSAPRQGGTEAFF
cdr3_nt: TGCAGTGCTCCGCGGCAGGGAGGCACTGAAGCTTTCTTT
j_call: TRBJ1-1
d_call: NA
clone_size: NA
v_call: TRBV20-1

cdr3_aa: CSASRQYPTVNTGELFF
cdr3_nt: TGCAGTGCTAGCCGACAGTACCCTACTGTTAACACCGGGGAGCTGTTTTTT
j_call: TRBJ2-2
d_call: NA
clone_size: NA
v_call: TRBV20-1

cdr3_aa: CASSLEGGPSTDTQYF
cdr3_nt: TGTGCCAGCAGCTTGGAGGGCGGCCCTAGCACAGATACGCAGTATTTT
j_call: TRBJ2-3
d_call: NA
clone_size: NA
v_call: TRBV5-4

cdr3_aa: CASSSDRTGNGYTF
cdr3_nt: TGCGCCAGCAGCTCGGATCGGACAGGAAATGGCTACACCTTC
j_call: TRBJ1-2
d_call: TRBD1
clone_size: NA
v_call: TRBV5-1

cdr3_aa: CSVEGLGGDGNQPQHF
cdr3_nt: TGCAGCGTTGAAGGGTTAGGGGGCGACGGCAATCAGCCCCAGCATTTT
j_call: TRBJ1-5
d_call: TRBD1
clone_size: NA
v_call: TRBV29-1

cdr3_aa: CASSPPTRSETEQYF
cdr3_nt: TGTGCCAGCTCACCACCGACCCGGTCTGAGACAGAGCAGTACTTC
j_call: TRBJ2-7
d_call: NA
clone_size: NA
v_call: TRBV18

cdr3_aa: CASSQDLFGGPGWETQYF
cdr3_nt: TGCGCCAGCAGCCAAGATCTGTTCGGGGGCCCAGGGTGGGAGACCCAGTACTTC
j_call: TRBJ2-5
d_call: NA
clone_size: NA
v_call: TRBV4-1

cdr3_aa: CATRLRLDGELFF
cdr3_nt: TGCGCCACCCGATTACGGTTGGACGGGGAGCTGTTTTTT
j_call: TRBJ2-2
d_call: NA
clone_size: NA
v_call: TRBV5-1